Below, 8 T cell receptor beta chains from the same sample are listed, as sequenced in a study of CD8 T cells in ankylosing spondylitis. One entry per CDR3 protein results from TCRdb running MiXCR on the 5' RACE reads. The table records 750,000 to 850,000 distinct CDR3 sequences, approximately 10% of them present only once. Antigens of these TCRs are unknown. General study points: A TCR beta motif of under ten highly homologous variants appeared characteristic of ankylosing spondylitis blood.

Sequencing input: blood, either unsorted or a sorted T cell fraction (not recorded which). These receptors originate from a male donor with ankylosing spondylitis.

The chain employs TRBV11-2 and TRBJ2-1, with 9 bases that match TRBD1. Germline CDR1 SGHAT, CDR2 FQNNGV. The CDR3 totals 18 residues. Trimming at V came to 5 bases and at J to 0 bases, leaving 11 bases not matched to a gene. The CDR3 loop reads CASSANKGGQGSYNEQFF. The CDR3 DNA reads TGTGCCAGCAGCGCGAACAAGGGGGGACAGGGCTCCTACAATGAGCAGTTCTTC.

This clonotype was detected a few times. CDR3 coding DNA: TGCAGCGTTGACCTCCAGGCGGGGGCTGAAGCTTTCTTT. Amino acid sequence: CSVDLQAGAEAFF. The gene calls are TRBV29-1 and TRBJ1-1; D is possibly TRBD1 (5 bases). Trimming removed 3 bases from V and 6 bases from J, with 14 bases in between. The germline gives CDR1 SQVTM, CDR2 ANQGSEA. This CDR3 comprises 13 residues.

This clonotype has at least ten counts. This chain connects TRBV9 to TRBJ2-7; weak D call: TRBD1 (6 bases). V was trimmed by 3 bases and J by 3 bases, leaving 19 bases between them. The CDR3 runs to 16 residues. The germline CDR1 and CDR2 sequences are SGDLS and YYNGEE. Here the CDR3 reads CASSARDVGHVYEQYF. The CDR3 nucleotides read TGTGCCAGCAGCGCCCGAGATGTGGGACACGTCTACGAGCAGTACTTC.

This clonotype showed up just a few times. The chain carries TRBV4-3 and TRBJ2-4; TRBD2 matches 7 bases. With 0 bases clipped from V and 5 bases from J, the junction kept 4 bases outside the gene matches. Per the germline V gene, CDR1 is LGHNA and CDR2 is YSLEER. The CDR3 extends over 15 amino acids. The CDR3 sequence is CASSQEGGQQNIQYF. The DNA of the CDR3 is TGCGCCAGCAGCCAAGAGGGAGGGCAGCAAAACATTCAGTACTTC.

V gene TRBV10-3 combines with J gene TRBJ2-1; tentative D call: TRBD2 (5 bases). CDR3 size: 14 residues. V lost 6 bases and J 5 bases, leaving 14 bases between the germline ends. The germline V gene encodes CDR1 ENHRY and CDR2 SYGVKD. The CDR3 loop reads CAIRTGEGNNEQFF. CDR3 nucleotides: TGTGCCATCAGGACCGGCGAGGGCAACAATGAGCAGTTCTTC.

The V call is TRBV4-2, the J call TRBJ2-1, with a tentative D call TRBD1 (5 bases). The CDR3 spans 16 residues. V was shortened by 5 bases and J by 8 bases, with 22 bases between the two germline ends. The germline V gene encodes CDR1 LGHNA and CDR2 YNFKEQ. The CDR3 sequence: CASSNGARVYLHEQFF. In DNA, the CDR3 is TGTGCCAGCAGCAACGGCGCCAGGGTTTACCTCCATGAGCAGTTCTTC.

The CDR3 region has the DNA TGTGCCAGCAGCCTAAGCGGGAGCGTCGGGGAGCTGTTTTTT. This codes for CASSLSGSVGELFF. V is TRBV7-2 and J is TRBJ2-2; 8 bases align to TRBD2. The CDR3 is 14 amino acids. V was pared by 5 bases and J by 7 bases, with 6 bases of the junction left unmatched. Germline CDR1 SGHTA, CDR2 FQGNSA.

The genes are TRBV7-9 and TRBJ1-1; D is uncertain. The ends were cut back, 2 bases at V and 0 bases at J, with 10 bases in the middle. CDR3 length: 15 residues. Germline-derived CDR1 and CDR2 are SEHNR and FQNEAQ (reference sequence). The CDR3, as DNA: TGTGCCAGCAGCTTAAGTCGCAGTATGAACACTGAAGCTTTCTTT. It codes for CASSLSRSMNTEAFF.